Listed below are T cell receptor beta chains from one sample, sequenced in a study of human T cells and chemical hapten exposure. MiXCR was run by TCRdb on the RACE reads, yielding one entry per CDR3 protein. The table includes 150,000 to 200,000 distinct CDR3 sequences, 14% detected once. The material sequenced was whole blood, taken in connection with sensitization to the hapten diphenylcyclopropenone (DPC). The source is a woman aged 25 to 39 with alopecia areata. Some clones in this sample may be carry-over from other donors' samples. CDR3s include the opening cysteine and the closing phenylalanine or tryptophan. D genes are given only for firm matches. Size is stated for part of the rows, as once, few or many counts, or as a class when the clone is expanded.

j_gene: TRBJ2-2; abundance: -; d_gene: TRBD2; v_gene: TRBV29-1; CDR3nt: TGCAGCGCTGAAGTGGCTAGCGGGAGGGCCCTGAACACCGGGGAGCTGTTTTTT; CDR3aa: CSAEVASGRALNTGELFF
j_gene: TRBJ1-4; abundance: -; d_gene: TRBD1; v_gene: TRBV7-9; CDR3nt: TGTGCCAGCAGGAGCCGGGAGGGGGCGAGTGAAAAACTGTTTTTT; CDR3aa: CASRSREGASEKLFF
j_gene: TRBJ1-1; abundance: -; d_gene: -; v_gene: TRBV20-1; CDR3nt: TGCAGTGCTAGAGATAATCGGGTCCCAGGACGGAGGAACACTGAAGCTTTCTTT; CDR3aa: CSARDNRVPGRRNTEAFF
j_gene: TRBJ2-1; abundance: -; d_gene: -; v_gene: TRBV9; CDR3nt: TGTGCCAGCAGCGTATCGGACTCTCCATACTACAATAAGCAGTTCTTC; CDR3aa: CASSVSDSPYYNKQFF
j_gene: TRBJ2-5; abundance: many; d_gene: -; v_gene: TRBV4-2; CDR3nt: TGTGCCAGCAGCCAAGGCGGGGTGGGGACAAAACAAGAGACCCAGTACTTC; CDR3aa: CASSQGGVGTKQETQYF
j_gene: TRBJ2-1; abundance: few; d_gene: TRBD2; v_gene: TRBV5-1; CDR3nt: TGCGCCAGCAGCTTGGAACTAGCGGGAGTACCCAATGAGCAGTTCTTC; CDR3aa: CASSLELAGVPNEQFF
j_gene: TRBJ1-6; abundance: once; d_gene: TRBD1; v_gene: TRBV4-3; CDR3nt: TGCGCCAGCAGCCAATCCGCCGGGACAGATTCACCCCTCCACTTT; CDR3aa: CASSQSAGTDSPLHF
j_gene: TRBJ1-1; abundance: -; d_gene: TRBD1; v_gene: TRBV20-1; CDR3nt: TGCAGTGCTAGAGCTGGACAGGGTGGCTTCGAAGCTTTCTTT; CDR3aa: CSARAGQGGFEAFF
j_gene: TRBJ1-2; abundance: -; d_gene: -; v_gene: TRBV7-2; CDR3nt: TGTGCCAGCAGCTTAGCAGGGTTCGACTATGGCTACACCTTC; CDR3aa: CASSLAGFDYGYTF
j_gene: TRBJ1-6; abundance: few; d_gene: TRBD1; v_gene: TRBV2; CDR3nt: TGTGCCAGCAGTGGAGCCGATGGGACAGCGGAACTCCACTTT; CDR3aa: CASSGADGTAELHF
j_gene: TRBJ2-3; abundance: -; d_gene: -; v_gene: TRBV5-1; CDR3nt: TGCGCCAGCAGTAGAAATCTGCCCGAGGATACGCAGTATTTT; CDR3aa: CASSRNLPEDTQYF
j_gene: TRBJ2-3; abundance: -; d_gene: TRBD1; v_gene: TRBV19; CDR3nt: TGTGCCAGTAGGGACAGGGAGGCAGATACGCAGTATTTT; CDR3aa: CASRDREADTQYF
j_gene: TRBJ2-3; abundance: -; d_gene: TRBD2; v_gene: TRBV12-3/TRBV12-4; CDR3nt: TGTGCCAGCAGTCCACAGAGACTAGCTCTCGTTATAGATACGCAGTATTTT; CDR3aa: CASSPQRLALVIDTQYF
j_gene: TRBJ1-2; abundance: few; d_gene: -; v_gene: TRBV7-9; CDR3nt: TGTGCCAGCAGCTTAGCAACTCCGGCGGTTTATGGCTACACCTTC; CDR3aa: CASSLATPAVYGYTF
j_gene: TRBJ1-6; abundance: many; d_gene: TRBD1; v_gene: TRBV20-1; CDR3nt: TGCAGTGCTAGATCCCGGGGACAGGAGGGCCTCCACTTT; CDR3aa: CSARSRGQEGLHF
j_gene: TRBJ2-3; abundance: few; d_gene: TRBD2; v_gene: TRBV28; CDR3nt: TGTGCCAGCAGTACCAAAATCTCGACTAGCGGGATCAGCACAGATACGCAGTATTTT; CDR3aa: CASSTKISTSGISTDTQYF
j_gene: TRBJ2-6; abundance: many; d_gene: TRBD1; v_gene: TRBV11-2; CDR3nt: TGTGCCAGCAGCCAACAGGGGATTAGTGGGGCCAACGTCCTGACTTTC; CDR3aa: CASSQQGISGANVLTF
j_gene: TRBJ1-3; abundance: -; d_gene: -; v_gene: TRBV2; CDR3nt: TGTGCCAGCAAAATGGGACACTCCTCTGGAAACACCATATATTTT; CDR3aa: CASKMGHSSGNTIYF
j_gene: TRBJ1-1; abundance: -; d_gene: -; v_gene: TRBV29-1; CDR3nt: TGCAGCGTTTCTAACCGCAACACCCCTGAAGCTTTCTTT; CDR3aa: CSVSNRNTPEAFF
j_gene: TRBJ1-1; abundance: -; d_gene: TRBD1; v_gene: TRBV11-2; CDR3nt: TGTGCCAGCAGCTCAGTCCGGGACAGGGGGCACGCTTTCTTT; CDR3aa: CASSSVRDRGHAFF
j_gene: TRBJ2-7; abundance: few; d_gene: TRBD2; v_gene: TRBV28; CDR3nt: TGTGCCAGCGGTACTAGCGGGAGCTCCTACGAGCAGTACTTC; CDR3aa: CASGTSGSSYEQYF
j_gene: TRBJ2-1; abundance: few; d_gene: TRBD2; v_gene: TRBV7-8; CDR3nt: TGTGCCAGCAGCTCCACCCTACTAGCGGGGGGCATGGGTGAGCAGTTCTTC; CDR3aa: CASSSTLLAGGMGEQFF
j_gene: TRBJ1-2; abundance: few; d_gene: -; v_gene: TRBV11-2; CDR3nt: TGTGCCAGCAGCTCCGTACTGGATCCCTATGGCTACACCTTC; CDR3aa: CASSSVLDPYGYTF
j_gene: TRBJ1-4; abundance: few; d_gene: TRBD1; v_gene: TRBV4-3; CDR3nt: TGCGCCAGCAGCCACGAACCGGGACAGGGTAATGAAAAACTGTTTTTT; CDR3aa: CASSHEPGQGNEKLFF
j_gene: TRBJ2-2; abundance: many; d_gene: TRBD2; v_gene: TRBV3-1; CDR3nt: TGTGCCAGCAGCCAAGATCGGGCTGGCGGGAGAATCACCGGGGAGCTGTTTTTT; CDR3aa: CASSQDRAGGRITGELFF
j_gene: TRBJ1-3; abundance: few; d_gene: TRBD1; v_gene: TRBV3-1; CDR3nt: TGTGCCAGCAGCCCTTCCGGGACAGGGGTTGGAAACACCATATATTTT; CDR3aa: CASSPSGTGVGNTIYF
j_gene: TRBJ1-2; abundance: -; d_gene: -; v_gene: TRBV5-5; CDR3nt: TGTGCCAGCAGCTTGGCCGACAGGAACTATGGCTACACCTTC; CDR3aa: CASSLADRNYGYTF
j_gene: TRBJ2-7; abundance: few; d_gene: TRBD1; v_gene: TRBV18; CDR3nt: TGTGCCAGCTCACCGAACAGGGGCGAGCAGTACTTC; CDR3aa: CASSPNRGEQYF
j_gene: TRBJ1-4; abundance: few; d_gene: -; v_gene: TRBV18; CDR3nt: TGTGCCAGCTCCAGGGCCCTTAATGAAAAACTGTTTTTT; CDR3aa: CASSRALNEKLFF
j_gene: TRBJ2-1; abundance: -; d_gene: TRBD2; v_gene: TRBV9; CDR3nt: TGTGCCAGCAGCGCGACTAGCGGGGGGGCCAATGAGCAGTTCTTC; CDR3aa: CASSATSGGANEQFF
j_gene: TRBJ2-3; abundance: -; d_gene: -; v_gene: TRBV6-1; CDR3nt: TGTGCCAGCAGTTCACTCGGCATAGCTAGCACAGATACGCAGTATTTT; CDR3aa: CASSSLGIASTDTQYF
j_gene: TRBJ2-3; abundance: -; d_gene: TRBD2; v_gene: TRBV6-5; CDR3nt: TGTGCCAGCAGATTCACTAGCGGGGGTATGGATACGCAGTATTTT; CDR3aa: CASRFTSGGMDTQYF
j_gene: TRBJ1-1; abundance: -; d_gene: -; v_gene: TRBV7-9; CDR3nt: TGTGCCAGCAGCCTGACAGGGAACACTGAAGCTTTCTTT; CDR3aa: CASSLTGNTEAFF
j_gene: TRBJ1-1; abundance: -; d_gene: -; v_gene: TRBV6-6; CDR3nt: TGTGCCAGCAGTCCCGGGTCCGTGGCGTGGGCTTTCTTT; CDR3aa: CASSPGSVAWAFF
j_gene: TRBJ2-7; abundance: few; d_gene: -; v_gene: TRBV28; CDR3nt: TGTGCCAGCAGAGCCTCACAAATACCACCCTACGAGCAGTACTTC; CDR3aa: CASRASQIPPYEQYF
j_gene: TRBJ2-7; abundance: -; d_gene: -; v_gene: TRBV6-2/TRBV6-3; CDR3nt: TGTGCTACAGGATCGGGAGTGCTAGAGCAGTACTTC; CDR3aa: CATGSGVLEQYF
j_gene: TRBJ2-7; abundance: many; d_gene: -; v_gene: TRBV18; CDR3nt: TGTGCCAGCTCACCACCGGGGATAGCCGACGAGCAGTACTTC; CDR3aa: CASSPPGIADEQYF
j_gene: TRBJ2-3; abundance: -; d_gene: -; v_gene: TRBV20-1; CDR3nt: TGCAGTGGTGTAGCGTTCGTAAGCACAGATACGCAGTATTTT; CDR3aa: CSGVAFVSTDTQYF
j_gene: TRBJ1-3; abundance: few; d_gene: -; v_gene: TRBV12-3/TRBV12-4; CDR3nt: TGTGCCAGCAGACCCTCTGGAAACACCATATATTTT; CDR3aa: CASRPSGNTIYF
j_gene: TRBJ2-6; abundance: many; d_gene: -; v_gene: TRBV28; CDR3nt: TGTGCCAGCAGTTTAGTAACTGGGGCCAACGTCCTGACTTTC; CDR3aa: CASSLVTGANVLTF
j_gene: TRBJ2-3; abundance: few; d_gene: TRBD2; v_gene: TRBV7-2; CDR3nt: TGTGCCAGCGCCTATAGCGGGGGGGCGGCAGATACGCAGTATTTT; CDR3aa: CASAYSGGAADTQYF
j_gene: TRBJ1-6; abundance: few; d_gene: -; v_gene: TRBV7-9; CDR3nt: TGTGCCAGCAGCTTAGAAGGGGATTCACCCCTCCACTTT; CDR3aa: CASSLEGDSPLHF
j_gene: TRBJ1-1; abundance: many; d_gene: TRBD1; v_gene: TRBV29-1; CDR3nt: TGCAGCGCACAGGGACAGGGTAACACTGAAGCTTTCTTT; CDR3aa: CSAQGQGNTEAFF
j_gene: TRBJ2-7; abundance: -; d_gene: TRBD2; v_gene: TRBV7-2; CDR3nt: TGTGCCAGCAGCTCCCAGTCTAGCGGGGGGGAGCAGTACTTC; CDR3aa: CASSSQSSGGEQYF
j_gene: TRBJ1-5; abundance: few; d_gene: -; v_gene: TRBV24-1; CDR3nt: TGTGCCACCAGTGTCCATAGGATGGGAAGCAATCAGCCCCAGCATTTT; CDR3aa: CATSVHRMGSNQPQHF
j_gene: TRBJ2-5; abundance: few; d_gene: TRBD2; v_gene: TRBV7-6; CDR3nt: TGTGCCAGCAGCCCCAACTTTCTAGCGGGAGAGACCCAGTACTTC; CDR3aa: CASSPNFLAGETQYF
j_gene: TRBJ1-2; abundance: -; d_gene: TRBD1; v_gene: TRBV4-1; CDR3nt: TGCGCCAGCAGCCACCCGACAGGGGACGACTATGGCTACACCTTC; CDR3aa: CASSHPTGDDYGYTF
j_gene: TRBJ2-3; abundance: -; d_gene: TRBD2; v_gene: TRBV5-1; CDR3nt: TGCGCCAGCAGCTTGGTGTTAGCGGGGAGACCCACAGATACGCAGTATTTT; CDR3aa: CASSLVLAGRPTDTQYF